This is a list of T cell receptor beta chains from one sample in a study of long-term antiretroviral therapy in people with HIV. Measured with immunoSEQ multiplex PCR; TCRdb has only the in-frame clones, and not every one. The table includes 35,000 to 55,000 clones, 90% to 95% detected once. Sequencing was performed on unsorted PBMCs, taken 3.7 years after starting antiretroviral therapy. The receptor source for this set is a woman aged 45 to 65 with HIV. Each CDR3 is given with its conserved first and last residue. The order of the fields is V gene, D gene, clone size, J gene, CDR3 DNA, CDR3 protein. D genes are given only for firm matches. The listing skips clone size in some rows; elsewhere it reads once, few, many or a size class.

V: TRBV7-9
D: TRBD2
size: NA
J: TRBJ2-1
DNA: TGTGCCAGCAGCTTTCTCGCGGGGGGCGAAAACAACAATGAGCAGTTCTTC
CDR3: CASSFLAGGENNNEQFF

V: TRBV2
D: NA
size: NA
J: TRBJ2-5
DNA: TGTGCCAGCAGTGCGGACCCCTCGGAGACCCAGTACTTC
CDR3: CASSADPSETQYF

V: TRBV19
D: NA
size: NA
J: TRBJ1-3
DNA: TGTGCCAGTAGTGTCCACCCGAGTACTTCTGGAAACACCATATATTTT
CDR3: CASSVHPSTSGNTIYF

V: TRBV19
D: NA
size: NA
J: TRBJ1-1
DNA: TGTGCCAGTAGATCTCGGTTGGGGACGAGAAACACTGAAGCTTTCTTT
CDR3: CASRSRLGTRNTEAFF

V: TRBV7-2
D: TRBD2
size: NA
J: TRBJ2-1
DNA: TGTGCCAGCAGCTCGACTAGCGGGGCAAACAATGAGCAGTTCTTC
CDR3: CASSSTSGANNEQFF

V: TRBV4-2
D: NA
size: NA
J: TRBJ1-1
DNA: TGTGCCAGCAGCCAGACCTTGAACACTGAAGCTTTCTTT
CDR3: CASSQTLNTEAFF

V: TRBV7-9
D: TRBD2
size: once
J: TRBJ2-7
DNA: TGTGCCAGCAGCCCCGGGGGGGTGGGGGCCTACGAGCAGTACTTC
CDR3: CASSPGGVGAYEQYF

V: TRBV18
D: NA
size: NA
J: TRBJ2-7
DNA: TGTGCCAGCTCACCAGGGGTCCACGAGCAGTACTTC
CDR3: CASSPGVHEQYF

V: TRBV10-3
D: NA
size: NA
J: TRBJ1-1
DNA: TGTGCCATCAGTGAGTCGCGGGGCACTGAAGCTTTCTTT
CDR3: CAISESRGTEAFF

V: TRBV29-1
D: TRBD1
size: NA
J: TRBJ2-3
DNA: TGCAGCGTTGTGGGGACAGGGGGCACAGATACGCAGTATTTT
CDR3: CSVVGTGGTDTQYF